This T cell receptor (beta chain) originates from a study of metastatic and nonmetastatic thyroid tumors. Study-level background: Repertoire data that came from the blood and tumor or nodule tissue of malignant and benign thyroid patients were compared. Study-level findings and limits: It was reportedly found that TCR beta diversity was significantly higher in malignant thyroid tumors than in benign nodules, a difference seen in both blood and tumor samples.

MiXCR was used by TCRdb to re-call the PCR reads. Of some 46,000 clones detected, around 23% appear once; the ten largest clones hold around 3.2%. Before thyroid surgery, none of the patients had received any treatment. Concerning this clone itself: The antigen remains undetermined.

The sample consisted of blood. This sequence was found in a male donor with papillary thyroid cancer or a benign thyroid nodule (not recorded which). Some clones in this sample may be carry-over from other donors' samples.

The CDR3 region has the DNA TGCGCCAGCAGCCAAGACCTGGTCCAGACGAACACCGGGGAGCTGTTTTTT. Amino acids: CASSQDLVQTNTGELFF. This chain connects TRBV4-1 to TRBJ2-2; no clear D gene. Trimming stripped 0 bases from V and 0 bases from J, with 11 bases between. The germline gives CDR1 MGHRA, CDR2 YSYEKL. This CDR3 has 17 residues.